Following are 19 T cell receptor beta chains from one sample sequenced in a study of vaccination effects on CD4 cells after COVID-19. Antigen-specific CD4+ T cells were expanded with viral peptide pools in the ViraFEST assay before sequencing. At the end of more than 8 days of culture, CD4+ T cells were isolated. Vaccine recipients had no previous SARS-CoV-2 infection; their nucleocapsid antibodies were negative. Method: immunoSEQ multiplex PCR; TCRdb's copy keeps in-frame clones and lacks some. The data show some 22,000 clones, over 55% seen once. The antigens these receptors bind are not known. Here the sequenced sample was CD4+ T cells from PBMCs cultured with HCoV-OC43 spike peptides, taken before COVID-19 vaccination. The sample's subset: HCoV-OC43 spike overlapping peptide pool stimulation. The receptors here all came from a human donor who received a COVID-19 vaccine.

This chain uses TRBV18 with TRBJ2-7, with 8 bases aligning to TRBD1. Per the germline V gene, CDR1 is KGHSH and CDR2 is LQKENI. V trimming: 4 bases; J trimming: 1 base; junction bases outside the gene matches: 6. This CDR3 is built from 15 residues. Here the CDR3 reads CASSLRGQGSYEQYF. The CDR3 coding sequence is TGTGCCAGCTCACTAAGAGGACAGGGTTCCTACGAGCAGTACTTC. The full variable domain, its missing parts supplied by reference TRBV18 and TRBJ2-7, is NAGVMQNPRHLVRRRGQEARLRCSPMKGHSHVYWYRQLPEEGLKFMVYLQKENIIDESGMPKERFSAEFPKEGPSILRIQQVVRGDSAAYFCASSLRGQGSYEQYFGPGTRLTVT.

V usage is TRBV6-1 and J usage is TRBJ2-7; D possibly corresponds to TRBD2 (7 bases). Trimming took off 2 bases at V and 7 bases at J, with 18 bases between the two ends. The CDR3 contains 15 residues. Germline V gene data show CDR1 as MNHNS and CDR2 as SASEGT. CDR3 region: CASSERGATIFEQYF. For the CDR3, the DNA is TGTGCCAGCAGTGAACGGGGGGCCACCATCTTTGAGCAGTACTTC.

A single count supports this clone. V and J are TRBV5-5 and TRBJ2-5; 10 bases agree with TRBD2. The germline V gene has CDR1 SGHKS and CDR2 YYEKEE (reference sequence). J gave up 0 bases and V 6 bases, and 14 bases lay outside the gene matches. The length of the CDR3 is 18 residues. The CDR3 region has the DNA TGTGCCAGCACCCTAACGAGAGTAGCGGGGGGATACCAAGAGACCCAGTACTTC. It specifies CASTLTRVAGGYQETQYF. The whole variable domain, remainder taken from reference TRBV5-5 and TRBJ2-5, is DAGVTQSPTHLIKTRGQQVTLRCSPISGHKSVSWYQQVLGQGPQFIFQYYEKEERGRGNFPDRFSARQFPNYSSELNVNALLLGDSALYLCASTLTRVAGGYQETQYFGPGTRLLVL.

The rearrangement joins TRBV7-9 to TRBJ2-3; D remains unclear. The length of the CDR3 is 11 residues. CDR1 and CDR2 (germline): SEHNR, FQNEAQ (reference sequence). The V end lost 4 bases, the J end lost 3 bases, and 2 bases lay between the germline ends. The CDR3 region is CASSYTDTQYF. The CDR3 region has the DNA TGTGCCAGCAGCTATACAGATACGCAGTATTTT. Looking up the rest from reference TRBV7-9 and TRBJ2-3 gives the full variable domain: DTGVSQNPRHKITKRGQNVTFRCDPISEHNRLYWYRQTLGQGPEFLTYFQNEAQLEKSRLLSDRFSAERPKGSFSTLEIQRTEQGDSAMYLCASSYTDTQYFGPGTRLTVL.

The chain employs TRBV5-1 and TRBJ2-1; D remains unclear. This CDR3 spans 12 amino acids. Trimming left V 1 base short and J 6 bases short, with 5 bases between. Germline values: CDR1 SGHRS, CDR2 YFSETQ. CDR3 DNA sequence: TGCGCCAGCAGCTTGAACCCCAATGAGCAGTTCTTC. It encodes CASSLNPNEQFF. Combining the CDR3 with reference TRBV5-1 and TRBJ2-1 gives the whole variable domain KAGVTQTPRYLIKTRGQQVTLSCSPISGHRSVSWYQQTPGQGLQFLFEYFSETQRNKGNFPGRFSGRQFSNSRSEMNVSTLELGDSALYLCASSLNPNEQFFGPGTRLTVL.

This clone has only a few counts. The V call is TRBV19, the J call TRBJ2-3, with 11 bases lining up with TRBD2. V shed 5 bases and J 5 bases; nucleotides not matched to a gene: 9. There are 16 residues in the CDR3. CDR1 LNHDA and CDR2 SQIVND come from the germline V gene (reference sequence). The CDR3 reads CASSLPTSGVRDTQYF. CDR3 nucleotides: TGTGCCAGTAGTCTCCCGACTAGCGGGGTTAGAGATACGCAGTATTTT. The variable domain in full, completed from reference TRBV19 and TRBJ2-3, reads DGGITQSPKYLFRKEGQNVTLSCEQNLNHDAMYWYRQDPGQGLRLIYYSQIVNDFQKGDIAEGYSVSREKKESFPLTVTSAQKNPTAFYLCASSLPTSGVRDTQYFGPGTRLTVL.

This clone was picked up a small number of times. The V and J genes are TRBV11-2 and TRBJ1-1; a possible D gene is TRBD1 (6 bases). CDR1 and CDR2 from the germline V gene are SGHAT and FQNNGV. CDR3 length: 14 amino acids. The germline V and J ends were trimmed by 5 bases and 1 base, with 11 bases remaining between them. In DNA, the CDR3 is TGTGCCAGCAGCCGGGACACTAGGAACACTGAAGCTTTCTTT. It codes for CASSRDTRNTEAFF.

The chain couples TRBV6-5 to TRBJ1-4; the match to TRBD1 covers 9 bases. CDR1 is MNHEY, CDR2 SVGAGI, per germline. This CDR3 has 14 amino acids. With 6 bases clipped from V and 5 bases from J, the junction kept 4 bases outside the gene matches. In DNA form, the CDR3 reads TGTGCCAGCAGAGTTGGACAGGGGAATGAAAAACTGTTTTTT. Translated: CASRVGQGNEKLFF.

The chain combines TRBV3-1 (or the pseudogene TRBV3-2) with TRBJ2-7; the D is unclear. The V end lost 3 bases, the J end lost 0 bases, and 6 bases lay between the germline ends. There are 13 residues in the CDR3. Germline CDR1 LGHDT, CDR2 YNNKEL (reference sequence). In DNA, the CDR3 is TGTGCCAGCAGCCATAGGGCCTCCTACGAGCAGTACTTC. Protein sequence: CASSHRASYEQYF.

The CDR3 DNA sequence: TGCGCCAGCAGCAGAGGGACACAGACTAGCACAGATACGCAGTATTTT. This codes for CASSRGTQTSTDTQYF. This sequence joins TRBV5-1 and TRBJ2-3; D perhaps matches TRBD1 (6 bases). The CDR3 length is 16 residues. Trimming stripped 4 bases from V and 0 bases from J, with 15 bases between. Germline CDR1 reads SGHRS; CDR2 reads YFSETQ.

The chain has TRBV5-4 and TRBJ1-2; TRBD1 might be the D (5 bases). This CDR3 contains 13 residues. Looked up from germline, CDR1 is SGHNT and CDR2 is YYREEE (reference sequence). V was cut by 6 bases and J by 4 bases, with 13 bases left in between. The CDR3 DNA reads TGTGCCAGCAACCCCGCGGGGCGCTATGGCTACACCTTC. Translated: CASNPAGRYGYTF.

This clone was found a few times. This chain connects TRBV6-4 to TRBJ2-3; maybe TRBD2 (5 bases). V was shortened by 2 bases and J by 2 bases, with 8 bases between the two germline ends. Germline CDR1 and CDR2: MRHNA and SNTAGT. The CDR3 consists of 14 residues. The CDR3 nucleotides are TGTGCCAGCAGTGACGGGAGACACACAGATACGCAGTATTTT. Its protein is CASSDGRHTDTQYF.

V gene TRBV2 combines with J gene TRBJ1-2; 7 bases are a match to TRBD1. This CDR3 spans 15 amino acids. The germline V gene encodes CDR1 SNHLY and CDR2 FYNNEI. V was pared by 5 bases and J by 0 bases, with 6 bases of the junction left unmatched. The CDR3: CASSLTGTANYGYTF. The CDR3 DNA follows: TGTGCCAGCAGTCTTACTGGGACAGCTAACTATGGCTACACCTTC.

The count of this clone is one. V gene TRBV6-2 or TRBV6-3 combines with J gene TRBJ2-2; TRBD1 aligns across 8 bases. Germline V gene sequence: CDR1 MNHEY, CDR2 SVGEGT. J lost 6 bases, V lost 7 bases, and 13 bases had no gene match. The CDR3 runs to 16 residues. CDR3: CASTPIGQGRAGELFF. DNA for the CDR3: TGTGCCAGCACCCCGATCGGACAGGGTAGAGCCGGGGAGCTGTTTTTT.

The genes are TRBV7-8 and TRBJ2-3, with D maybe TRBD2 (6 bases). Trimming took 2 bases from V and 0 from J, leaving 12 bases between them. The germline CDR1 and CDR2 sequences are SGHVS and FQNEAQ. The CDR3 is made up of 16 amino acids. DNA for the CDR3: TGTGCCAGCAGCTTACGGCGGGATCAAAGCACAGATACGCAGTATTTT. This gives the protein CASSLRRDQSTDTQYF.

The chain has TRBV9 and TRBJ1-2; 8 bases are shared with TRBD1. Germline V lookup: CDR1 SGDLS, CDR2 YYNGEE. V lost 0 bases, J lost 5 bases, and 3 bases stayed unmatched. This CDR3 has 14 residues. This CDR3 is CASSVEQGAYGYTF. CDR3 bases: TGTGCCAGCAGCGTAGAGCAGGGGGCGTATGGCTACACCTTC.

The count of this clone is one. The chain is built from TRBV6-5 and TRBJ1-2, with D tentatively TRBD1 (6 bases). CDR1 MNHEY and CDR2 SVGAGI come from the germline V gene. Deletions cut 9 bases from V and 3 bases from J, with 14 bases between. The length of the CDR3 is 13 residues. The CDR3 reads CASGGGGHYGYTF. The CDR3 DNA sequence: TGTGCCAGTGGTGGGGGGGGCCACTATGGCTACACCTTC.

The table lists this clone with a few counts. The gene calls are TRBV6-5 and TRBJ1-2; 7 bases are shared with TRBD1. CDR1 MNHEY and CDR2 SVGAGI come from the germline V gene. The CDR3 has 13 amino acids. J gave up 5 bases and V 8 bases, and 8 bases lay outside the gene matches. In DNA form, the CDR3 reads TGTGCCAGCGGGACAGATATGGGTTATGGCTACACCTTC. This translates into CASGTDMGYGYTF.

This chain uses TRBV11-2 with TRBJ1-3; D is unclear. Germline V gives CDR1 SGHAT, CDR2 FQNNGV. The CDR3 is made up of 15 amino acids. V was shortened by 1 base and J by 0 bases, with 7 bases between the two germline ends. The CDR3 nucleotides read TGTGCCAGCAGCTTAGTGCGTCACTCTGGAAACACCATATATTTT. The encoded protein is CASSLVRHSGNTIYF.